This T cell receptor beta chain was sequenced in a study of blood T cells in healthy people across ages. Study-wide results and caveats: Researchers said unsorted PBMCs prevented a conclusive naive versus antigen-experienced comparison.

With 0 bases clipped from V and 0 bases from J, the junction kept 3 bases outside the gene matches. This CDR3 region has 18 residues. CDR1 is SGDLS and CDR2 is YYNGEE in the germline V gene. The authors extracted at least 5 micrograms of total RNA per sample. With a J-beta primer mix and a sample-barcoded 5' primer, a second PCR ran roughly 6 to 11 cycles. Every individual sample yielded 2.5 million or more paired-end reads (each containing CDR3). Each CDR3 protein is one row after TCRdb ran MiXCR on the 5' RACE reads. The sample holds over a million distinct CDR3 sequences, 40% to 50% seen once. Worth noting for this clonotype: Its antigen is as yet unknown.

The TCR was taken from a woman younger than 35 in good health. Material for sequencing was blood. The J gene is TRBJ2-3, the V gene TRBV9; 14 nucleotides agree with TRBD2. The CDR3 DNA sequence: TGTGCCAGCAGCGTAGAGGGGACTAGCGGGAGAAGCACAGATACGCAGTATTTT. Protein product: CASSVEGTSGRSTDTQYF.